Shown below are 3 T cell receptor beta chains from a single sample sequenced in a study of T-cell reconstitution after alpha-beta-depleted transplantation in children (TCRdb year 2016). The treatment or condition label of this sample denotes: allogeneic hematopoietic cell transplantation with graft depleted of TCRalphabeta T cells and CD19 B cells. Preparation of the library involved PCR. The instrument was an Illumina HiSeq 2500. TCR libraries were prepared with molecular barcoding, using unique molecular identifiers to normalize TCRbeta repertoire quantification. Using fastp trimming at Q25 and MiXCR clonotype assembly, TCRdb reanalyzed the public sequencing data and kept in-frame beta chains. Entries are consolidated by CDR3 protein sequence, retaining the most common genes and DNA. Here the sample has 350,000 to 500,000 distinct CDR3 sequences; roughly 44% occur a single time. The ten largest clonotypes hold 27% of the sample.

The starting material was PBMCs, obtained before TCRalphabeta/CD19-depleted stem cell transplant. These receptor sequences come from a girl aged 2 to 10 with aplastic anemia, due to receive a stem cell transplant.

This clonotype was picked up a small number of times. The CDR3 reads CASSQGRRNQPQHF. The CDR3 region has the DNA TGTGCCAGCAGCCAAGGCAGGCGCAATCAGCCCCAGCATTTT. The chain carries TRBV3-1 and TRBJ1-5; D ambiguous. Germline V CDR1 and CDR2: LGHDT, YNNKEL (reference sequence). This CDR3 has 14 residues. Trimming took 1 base from V and 2 from J, leaving 6 bases between them.

This clonotype has a count of ten or more. The V and J genes are TRBV5-4 and TRBJ2-7; no clear D. V shed 0 bases and J shed 4 bases, with 14 bases lying between them. Germline loops: CDR1 SGHNT, CDR2 YYREEE (reference sequence). This CDR3 comprises 15 residues. The CDR3 sequence: CASSLDANPRYEQYF. Here the CDR3 DNA reads TGTGCCAGCAGCTTGGACGCTAACCCCAGGTACGAGCAGTACTTC.

This clonotype is a singleton in its sample. The chain joins TRBV20-1 to TRBJ2-1, with D perhaps TRBD2 (7 bases). In germline, CDR1 is DFQATT, CDR2 SNEGSKA (reference sequence). Trimming cost V 6 bases and J 6 bases, with 18 bases left between them. This CDR3 has 14 amino acids. CDR3 sequence reads: CSAHAGAVSNEQFF. CDR3 nucleotide sequence: TGCAGTGCGCATGCGGGGGCCGTGAGCAATGAGCAGTTCTTC.